The 18 T cell receptor beta chains given below trace back to one sample, sequenced in a study of response to subunit inactivated influenza vaccine. TCRdb re-analysed the RT-PCR reads in MiXCR, keeping a single row per CDR3 protein. Altogether 500,000 or so distinct CDR3 sequences are present, 11% being singletons, with the ten largest covering approximately 12%. The sample consisted of PBMCs from blood, taken 45 days after vaccination. Receptors originate from a man aged 45-65 years who received an inactivated influenza vaccine.

This clonotype has only one observation. The CDR3 nucleotides read TGTGCCAGCGGGATGGGGGGTCAGCCCCAGCATTTT. Protein sequence: CASGMGGQPQHF. This chain connects TRBV6-5 to TRBJ1-5, with D possibly TRBD1 on 5 matching bases. Looked up from germline, CDR1 is MNHEY and CDR2 is SVGAGI. V was trimmed by 8 bases and J by 6 bases, leaving 11 bases between them. The CDR3 has 12 amino acids.

This clonotype was found many times. The chain couples TRBV6-6 to TRBJ2-1, with D unclear. V lost 7 bases to trimming and J lost 8 bases, with 12 bases between them. Germline CDR1 reads MNHNY; CDR2 reads SVGAGI (reference sequence). The CDR3 loop spans 12 amino acids. This chain's CDR3 is CASITGGHEQFF. The DNA for the CDR3 is TGTGCCAGCATTACCGGTGGGCATGAGCAGTTCTTC.

The chain uses TRBV10-2 and TRBJ2-4; 7 bases align to TRBD1. Trimming cost V 0 bases and J 5 bases; bases outside gene matches: 1. CDR1 WSHSY and CDR2 SAAADI come from the germline V gene. The CDR3 contains 14 residues. The CDR3 DNA follows: TGCGCCAGCAGTGAGTCCGGGACAGAAAACATTCAGTACTTC. It is translated as CASSESGTENIQYF.

The rearrangement links TRBV12-3 or TRBV12-4 to TRBJ2-5; tentatively, D is TRBD2 (5 bases). The CDR3 is 16 residues long. The V end was cut by 3 bases, the J end by 4 bases, with 18 bases between. Here the CDR3 reads CASSLEVGRSLETQYF. The CDR3 DNA is TGTGCCAGCAGTTTGGAGGTGGGCAGGTCTTTAGAGACCCAGTACTTC.

The table lists this clonotype with many counts. The V and J genes are TRBV5-1 and TRBJ2-3; possibly TRBD2 for D (6 bases). Germline loops: CDR1 SGHRS, CDR2 YFSETQ. The CDR3 extends over 14 amino acids. Trimming removed 4 bases at V and 2 bases at J, with 11 bases between. The CDR3 region is CASSPGLNTDTQYF. The CDR3 DNA follows: TGCGCCAGCAGCCCGGGACTTAACACAGATACGCAGTATTTT.

V gene TRBV28 combines with J gene TRBJ1-3; the D gene is possibly TRBD1 (6 bases). Trimming took 5 bases from V and 4 from J, leaving 15 bases between them. The CDR3 contains 15 residues. Germline V gene lookup returns CDR1 MDHEN and CDR2 SYDVKM. The CDR3, as DNA: TGTGCCAGCAGTGAACTGACAGGACTCGGAAACACCATATATTTT. Translated: CASSELTGLGNTIYF.

This clonotype was recorded many times. The rearrangement uses TRBV6-2 or TRBV6-3 and TRBJ2-1; D is possibly TRBD1 (5 bases). The CDR3 contains 15 residues. In germline, CDR1 is MNHEY, CDR2 SVGEGT. V lost 4 bases and J lost 8, with 18 bases in between. The CDR3 DNA is TGTGCCAGCAGTTCCAACATAGACAGTACCGATGAGCAGTTCTTC. Its translation is CASSSNIDSTDEQFF.

This clonotype turned up a few times. The J gene is TRBJ2-1, the V gene TRBV12-3 or TRBV12-4; D assignment may be TRBD1 or TRBD2 (5 bases each). The CDR3 totals 13 residues. V lost 5 bases to trimming and J lost 12 bases, with 17 bases between them. The CDR3 loop is CASSRDAHQGQFF. CDR3 DNA: TGTGCCAGCAGTCGGGACGCACATCAGGGGCAGTTCTTC.

V gene TRBV18 combines with J gene TRBJ1-1; 9 nucleotides match TRBD1. The CDR3 loop spans 15 amino acids. Per germline, CDR1 KGHSH and CDR2 LQKENI. The V gene end was trimmed by 3 bases and the J gene end by 4 bases; junction bases not matched to a gene: 6. The CDR3 DNA reads TGTGCCAGCTCACCCCACAGGGGGCTGGGCACTGAAGCTTTCTTT. Translating it yields CASSPHRGLGTEAFF.

This clonotype appeared many times. The genes are TRBV7-9 and TRBJ2-2; 7 nucleotides agree with TRBD2. The CDR3 is 15 residues long. V lost 5 bases, J lost 7 bases, and 10 bases stayed unmatched. Per germline, CDR1 SEHNR and CDR2 FQNEAQ (reference sequence). The CDR3 nucleotides are TGTGCCAGCAGCCCCCATCCAGGGAGGGTCGGGGAGCTGTTTTTT. Residues: CASSPHPGRVGELFF. The full variable domain, with the rest looked up from reference TRBV7-9 and TRBJ2-2, is DTGVSQNPRHKITKRGQNVTFRCDPISEHNRLYWYRQTLGQGPEFLTYFQNEAQLEKSRLLSDRFSAERPKGSFSTLEIQRTEQGDSAMYLCASSPHPGRVGELFFGEGSRLTVL.

This clonotype was seen more than once but under ten times. The rearrangement uses TRBV5-1 and TRBJ2-7; 7 bases match TRBD1. The CDR3 is 13 residues long. V lost 4 bases and J lost 5; bases outside the gene matches: 6. From germline, CDR1 is SGHRS and CDR2 YFSETQ. CDR3 DNA: TGCGCCAGCAGCCGACAGGGTGTGGACGAGCAGTACTTC. Encoded protein: CASSRQGVDEQYF.

This clonotype was seen more than once but under ten times. J is TRBJ1-6 and V is TRBV20-1; D is unresolved. V was shortened by 2 bases and J by 6 bases, with 14 bases between the two germline ends. Germline V lookup: CDR1 DFQATT, CDR2 SNEGSKA (reference sequence). The CDR3 is 15 amino acids. CDR3 protein: CSARSGPGGNSPLHF. CDR3 nucleotide sequence: TGCAGTGCTAGATCGGGCCCCGGAGGTAATTCACCCCTCCACTTT.

This clonotype appeared many times. The chain combines TRBV10-3 with TRBJ2-1; D gene ambiguous. V was shortened by 0 bases and J by 6 bases, with 12 bases between the two germline ends. The CDR3 has 15 residues. Germline assignment: CDR1 ENHRY and CDR2 SYGVKD. Here the CDR3 DNA reads TGTGCCATCAGTGAGTCGAGTACGCCTTTCAATGAGCAGTTCTTC. This translates into CAISESSTPFNEQFF.

In this sample, this clonotype turned up a few times. The gene calls are TRBV12-3 or TRBV12-4 and TRBJ2-3; the D is unclear. Trimming shortened V by 3 bases and J by 9 bases, and 16 bases separated the two germline ends. The CDR3 extends over 14 amino acids. CDR3 nucleotides: TGTGCCAGCAGTTTCAGCAGTATCCCTGAGACGCAGTATTTT. It yields the protein CASSFSSIPETQYF.

The table lists this clonotype with a few counts. The V and J genes are TRBV28 and TRBJ2-1; 9 nucleotides line up with TRBD2. The CDR3 runs to 15 residues. Losses at the gene ends were 1 base for V and 8 bases for J; bases not matched to a gene: 6. Germline values: CDR1 MDHEN, CDR2 SYDVKM. The CDR3 is CASSLLAGDVDEQFF. CDR3 DNA: TGTGCCAGCAGTTTATTAGCGGGGGATGTCGATGAGCAGTTCTTC.

This clonotype was seen repeatedly, ten times or more. The rearrangement joins TRBV4-3 to TRBJ1-2, with 7 bases matching TRBD1. Looked up from germline, CDR1 is LGHNA and CDR2 is YSLEER. The junction had 4 bases not matched to a gene; V was cut back by 0 bases and J by 6 bases. The CDR3 runs to 14 residues. CDR3 residues: CASSQDQGENGYTF. CDR3 sequence (DNA): TGCGCCAGCAGCCAAGATCAGGGGGAGAATGGCTACACCTTC.

This sequence joins TRBV28 and TRBJ2-7; TRBD1 matches 8 bases. The CDR3 spans 12 residues. The J segment lost 6 bases and the V segment lost 10 bases, leaving 8 bases of the junction unmatched. Germline lookup yields CDR1 MDHEN and CDR2 SYDVKM. The CDR3 bases are TGTGCCACAGGACAGGGAGGCCTCGAGCAGTACTTC. It specifies CATGQGGLEQYF.

The chain is built from TRBV27 and TRBJ2-3, with TRBD2 matching over 8 bases. This CDR3 has 16 amino acids. The V segment lost 2 bases and the J segment 6 bases; nucleotides outside the gene matches: 10. CDR1 is MNHEY and CDR2 is SMNVEV in the germline V gene (reference sequence). As DNA, the CDR3 is TGTGCCAGCAGTTTAACGGCGGGAGGAGGTAGGGATACGCAGTATTTT. This encodes CASSLTAGGGRDTQYF.